Listed here are 24 T cell receptor beta chains from one sample, sequenced in a study of vaccination and CD4 T cells after COVID-19. What these receptors recognize is not known. Treatment here: 10-day PBMC culture with coronavirus spike peptide pools or control peptides (ViraFEST assay). Researchers used the Oncomine TCR Beta short-read assay to sequence DNA from cultured CD4+ T cells. TCRdb re-called the PCR reads through MiXCR, storing one row per CDR3 protein. The sample shows about 16,000 distinct CDR3 sequences, 45% to 50% of them seen only once. Sequencing used cultured CD4+ T cells from blood, obtained after SARS-CoV-2 vaccination. The receptors derive from a human donor with COVID-19.

This rearrangement joins TRBV20-1 to TRBJ1-1; TRBD1 is a possible D gene (5 bases). V was clipped by 4 bases and J by 4 bases, with 16 bases between them. This CDR3 has 14 amino acids. In germline, CDR1 is DFQATT, CDR2 SNEGSKA (reference sequence). The CDR3 bases are TGCAGTGCTACCTTCCGGGGGGTGGTCACTGAAGCTTTCTTT. Protein sequence: CSATFRGVVTEAFF.

The gene calls are TRBV2 and TRBJ1-5; TRBD1 matches at 9 bases. The CDR3 covers 15 residues. V was pared by 8 bases and J by 6 bases, with 11 bases of the junction left unmatched. Germline CDR1 reads SNHLY; CDR2 reads FYNNEI. In DNA form, the CDR3 reads TGTGCCAGCTCTTCCCCGGACAGGGGAGTTCAGCCCCAGCATTTT. Encoded protein: CASSSPDRGVQPQHF.

Only a few counts were recorded for this clonotype. The chain combines TRBV5-1 with TRBJ1-6, with no clear D. The CDR3 sequence is 14 residues long. Per the germline V gene, CDR1 is SGHRS and CDR2 is YFSETQ. Between the trimmed V and J ends, which lost 0 bases and 11 bases, there was a span of 12 bases. The CDR3 reads CASSLGSAGAPLHF. The CDR3 DNA follows: TGCGCCAGCAGCTTGGGCTCAGCGGGTGCACCCCTCCACTTT.

This clonotype has only a few counts. This chain links TRBV2 with TRBJ1-2, with 10 bases matching TRBD1. Trimming cost V 8 bases and J 2 bases; bases outside gene matches: 5. CDR1 SNHLY and CDR2 FYNNEI come from the germline V gene. CDR3 length: 14 amino acids. CDR3 in amino acids: CASSDRGRNYGYTF. In DNA form, the CDR3 reads TGTGCCAGCTCAGACAGGGGGCGGAACTATGGCTACACCTTC.

The gene calls are TRBV11-3 and TRBJ2-1; 14 nucleotides line up with TRBD2. Germline trimming cut 4 bases from V and 1 base from J; bases unmatched to any gene: 6. The CDR3 loop spans 18 amino acids. Germline V gene sequence: CDR1 SGHNT, CDR2 YENEEA. In DNA, the CDR3 is TGTGCCAGCAGCTCCGCGGGACTAGCGGGGGTATCCTACAATGAGCAGTTCTTC. Amino acids: CASSSAGLAGVSYNEQFF.

The chain couples TRBV7-9 to TRBJ1-3; D is ambiguous. This CDR3 is built from 15 residues. Trimming removed 7 bases at V and 0 bases at J, with 13 bases between. Germline lookup yields CDR1 SEHNR and CDR2 FQNEAQ (reference sequence). CDR3 sequence reads: CASIVDGNSGNTIYF. DNA of the CDR3: TGTGCCAGCATCGTGGACGGAAACTCTGGAAACACCATATATTTT.

This clonotype was found a few times. V usage is TRBV20-1 and J usage is TRBJ1-5; tentatively, D is TRBD1 (6 bases). V lost 7 bases and J lost 7, with 26 bases in between. This CDR3 region has 16 residues. In germline, CDR1 is DFQATT, CDR2 SNEGSKA (reference sequence). In DNA form, the CDR3 reads TGCAGTGTCTTGAGGGGGGCTGGGGGAGCAGGGCAGCCCCAGCATTTT. As protein: CSVLRGAGGAGQPQHF.

The chain couples TRBV5-4 to TRBJ2-5; a weak D match, TRBD2 (6 bases). This CDR3 contains 13 residues. The V and J ends lost 4 bases and 6 bases respectively, with 13 bases between them. CDR1 and CDR2 (germline): SGHNT, YYREEE (reference sequence). CDR3 DNA sequence: TGTGCCAGCAGCCCGGGAGTACAGAAGACCCAGTACTTC. As protein: CASSPGVQKTQYF.

This clonotype was found a few times. The chain combines TRBV5-1 with TRBJ2-2; no reliable D call. The CDR3 spans 14 residues. Germline assignment: CDR1 SGHRS and CDR2 YFSETQ. V lost 0 bases and J lost 3, with 6 bases in between. The CDR3 sequence is CASSLGGDTGELFF. CDR3 nucleotides: TGCGCCAGCAGCTTGGGTGGAGACACCGGGGAGCTGTTTTTT.

The chain recombines TRBV7-9 with TRBJ2-3, with 7 bases fitting TRBD1. Trimming removed 5 bases from V and 4 bases from J; junction bases left unmatched: 6. Germline V gene data show CDR1 as SEHNR and CDR2 as FQNEAQ (reference sequence). This CDR3 is 14 amino acids long. The CDR3 region has the DNA TGTGCCAGCAGCACCCGACAGGGTGCAGATACGCAGTATTTT. This sequence encodes CASSTRQGADTQYF.

This clonotype was counted a few times. J is TRBJ2-3 and V is TRBV7-3; no reliable D call. The CDR3 runs 14 residues. Germline V lookup: CDR1 SGHTA, CDR2 FQGTGA. Trimming removed 2 bases at V and 2 bases at J, with 8 bases between. The CDR3 sequence is CASSLGLDTDTQYF. CDR3 bases: TGTGCCAGCAGCTTAGGCCTAGACACAGATACGCAGTATTTT.

The chain uses TRBV11-2 and TRBJ1-6; possibly TRBD1 for D (6 bases). The CDR3 is 15 residues long. Trimming took off 4 bases at V and 6 bases at J, with 13 bases between the two ends. The V gene's germline CDR1 is SGHAT and CDR2 FQNNGV. The CDR3 coding sequence is TGTGCCAGCAGCTCGGCGGGGGGCAGTAATTCACCCCTCCACTTT. This translates into CASSSAGGSNSPLHF.

This clonotype has a handful of counts. V and J are TRBV7-6 and TRBJ2-2; possible D gene TRBD1, 6 bases. Per germline, CDR1 SGHVS and CDR2 FNYEAQ. The CDR3 is 17 residues long. V lost 4 bases to trimming and J lost 0 bases, with 15 bases between them. The CDR3 nucleotides read TGTGCCAGCAGCTCCCGACAGGAGTTTACGAACACCGGGGAGCTGTTTTTT. Encoded protein: CASSSRQEFTNTGELFF. The whole variable domain, filled in from reference TRBV7-6 and TRBJ2-2, reads GAGVSQSPRYKVTKRGQDVALRCDPISGHVSLYWYRQALGQGPEFLTYFNYEAQQDKSGLPNDRFSAERPEGSISTLTIQRTEQRDSAMYRCASSSRQEFTNTGELFFGEGSRLTVL.

V is TRBV10-3 and J is TRBJ2-7; D remains unclear. This CDR3 has 12 residues. V dropped 0 bases and J dropped 2 bases, with 2 bases sitting between them. The germline gives CDR1 ENHRY, CDR2 SYGVKD. This CDR3 reads CAISESAYEQYF. Here the CDR3 DNA reads TGTGCCATCAGTGAGTCAGCCTACGAGCAGTACTTC.

The rearrangement joins TRBV7-2 to TRBJ1-2, with TRBD1 as a possible D gene (6 bases). This CDR3 has 12 amino acids. Trimming took off 6 bases at V and 11 bases at J, with 16 bases between the two ends. Germline CDR1 SGHTA, CDR2 FQGNSA. The CDR3 nucleotides read TGTGCCAGCAGGACTGGACAGCAGTTGTACACCTTC. Translating gives CASRTGQQLYTF.

The rearrangement links TRBV7-9 to TRBJ2-3; D might be TRBD1 (5 bases). CDR3 length: 14 residues. V was shortened by 4 bases and J by 1 base, with 9 bases between the two germline ends. Germline CDR1 is SEHNR and CDR2 is FQNEAQ (reference sequence). CDR3 loop: CASSSGFGTDTQYF. CDR3 nucleotides: TGTGCCAGCAGCTCAGGGTTTGGCACAGATACGCAGTATTTT. Looking up the rest from reference TRBV7-9 and TRBJ2-3 gives the full variable domain: DTGVSQNPRHKITKRGQNVTFRCDPISEHNRLYWYRQTLGQGPEFLTYFQNEAQLEKSRLLSDRFSAERPKGSFSTLEIQRTEQGDSAMYLCASSSGFGTDTQYFGPGTRLTVL.

This chain uses TRBV27 with TRBJ2-3; D perhaps matches TRBD1 (5 bases). V was clipped by 2 bases and J by 4 bases, with 13 bases between them. The germline V gene encodes CDR1 MNHEY and CDR2 SMNVEV (reference sequence). CDR3 length: 15 amino acids. The CDR3 sequence is CASSLKGPAADTQYF. The CDR3 DNA is TGTGCCAGCAGTTTAAAGGGGCCGGCCGCAGATACGCAGTATTTT.

J is TRBJ2-7 and V is TRBV6-1; no definite D call. Germline lookup yields CDR1 MNHNS and CDR2 SASEGT. The CDR3 sequence is 14 residues long. V was trimmed by 6 bases and J by 6 bases, leaving 18 bases between them. As DNA, the CDR3 is TGTGCCAGCAGCCCTCTCGTAGGAAAAGGCGAGCAGTACTTC. Translating gives CASSPLVGKGEQYF.

This clonotype was counted once. The J gene is TRBJ2-7, the V gene TRBV19; 10 bases are shared with TRBD1. Germline CDR1 is LNHDA and CDR2 is SQIVND (reference sequence). CDR3 length equals 14 residues. J was trimmed by 0 bases and V by 6 bases; bases with no gene match: 2. This chain's CDR3 is CASSRDRGSYEQYF. CDR3 coding DNA: TGTGCCAGTAGCCGGGACAGGGGCTCCTACGAGCAGTACTTC.

The chain is built from TRBV7-9 and TRBJ2-2, with TRBD1 identical over 10 bases. Germline assignment: CDR1 SEHNR and CDR2 FQNEAQ (reference sequence). V lost 7 bases and J lost 4; bases outside the gene matches: 15. This CDR3 contains 18 residues. CDR3 in amino acids: CASISSARDRGFTGELFF. In DNA, the CDR3 is TGTGCCAGCATCAGCTCCGCTAGGGACAGGGGTTTCACCGGGGAGCTGTTTTTT.

This clonotype showed up just a few times. The chain recombines TRBV7-2 with TRBJ2-1; 16 bases line up with TRBD2. V lost 5 bases and J lost 8; bases outside the gene matches: 3. The CDR3 runs to 15 residues. Per germline, CDR1 SGHTA and CDR2 FQGNSA. The CDR3 region is CASSRGLAGGDEQFF. CDR3 DNA sequence: TGTGCCAGCAGCAGGGGACTAGCGGGGGGGGATGAGCAGTTCTTC. Full variable domain (rest looked up from reference TRBV7-2 and TRBJ2-1): GAGVSQSPSNKVTEKGKDVELRCDPISGHTALYWYRQSLGQGLEFLIYFQGNSAPDKSGLPSDRFSAERTGGSVSTLTIQRTQQEDSAVYLCASSRGLAGGDEQFFGPGTRLTVL.

The J gene is TRBJ1-1, the V gene TRBV6-5; D is unclear. CDR3 length: 14 amino acids. CDR1 MNHEY and CDR2 SVGAGI come from the germline V gene. V was trimmed by 2 bases and J by 2 bases, leaving 9 bases between them. The CDR3 bases are TGTGCCAGCAGTTACCCAGGAAAAAACACTGAAGCTTTCTTT. It specifies CASSYPGKNTEAFF.

J is TRBJ1-6 and V is TRBV7-2; TRBD1 is a possible D gene (6 bases). CDR1 SGHTA and CDR2 FQGNSA come from the germline V gene. The CDR3 sequence is 15 residues long. Deletions cut 2 bases from V and 9 bases from J, with 14 bases between. The CDR3 DNA follows: TGTGCCAGCAGCTTAAGGGCCCTAGGGGGTTCACCCCTCCACTTT. Translation: CASSLRALGGSPLHF.

The rearrangement uses TRBV6-1 and TRBJ2-7; tentative D call: TRBD1 (6 bases). The V gene lost 5 bases and the J gene lost 3 bases, with 11 bases spanning the gap. Germline assignment: CDR1 MNHNS and CDR2 SASEGT. The CDR3 is 13 amino acids. The CDR3 DNA sequence: TGTGCCAGCAGTCTGGGGGCGGGCTACGAGCAGTACTTC. This sequence encodes CASSLGAGYEQYF.